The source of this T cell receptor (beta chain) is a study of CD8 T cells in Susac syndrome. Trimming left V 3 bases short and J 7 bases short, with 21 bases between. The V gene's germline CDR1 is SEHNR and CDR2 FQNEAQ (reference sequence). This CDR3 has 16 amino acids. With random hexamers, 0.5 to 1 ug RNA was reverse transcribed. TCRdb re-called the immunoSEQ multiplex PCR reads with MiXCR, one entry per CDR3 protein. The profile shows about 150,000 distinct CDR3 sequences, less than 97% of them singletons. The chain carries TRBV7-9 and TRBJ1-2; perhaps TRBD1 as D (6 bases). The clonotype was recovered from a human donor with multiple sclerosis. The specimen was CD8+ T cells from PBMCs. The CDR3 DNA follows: TGTGCCAGCAGCTTGGGCGACGGCAGGGGAATCGGTGGCTACACCTTC. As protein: CASSLGDGRGIGGYTF.